The clone carrying this TCR beta chain came up a few times. This entry is derived from a study of cytomegalovirus exposure and HLA in healthy donors. Across the study: Out of a few hundred genotyped donors, about 81% belonged to the Caucasian-associated ancestry cluster.

Trimming shortened V by 0 bases and J by 0 bases, and 13 bases separated the two germline ends. Germline CDR1 and CDR2: SGHRS and YFSETQ. CDR3 length: 16 amino acids. PCR employed 60 Vbeta and 13 Jbeta primers. The protocol was immunoSEQ multiplex PCR, while the TCRdb copy is restricted to in-frame clones and leaves out a portion. Of over 95,000 clones in the sample, under 80% were seen once. The chain recombines TRBV5-1 with TRBJ2-7, with D uncertain. Specimen: PBMCs. The receptor was derived from a man aged 35-49 years in good health and CMV-seronegative. The CDR3: CASSLGGREASYEQYF. Written as DNA, the CDR3 is TGCGCCAGCAGCTTGGGAGGTCGAGAAGCCTCCTACGAGCAGTACTTC.